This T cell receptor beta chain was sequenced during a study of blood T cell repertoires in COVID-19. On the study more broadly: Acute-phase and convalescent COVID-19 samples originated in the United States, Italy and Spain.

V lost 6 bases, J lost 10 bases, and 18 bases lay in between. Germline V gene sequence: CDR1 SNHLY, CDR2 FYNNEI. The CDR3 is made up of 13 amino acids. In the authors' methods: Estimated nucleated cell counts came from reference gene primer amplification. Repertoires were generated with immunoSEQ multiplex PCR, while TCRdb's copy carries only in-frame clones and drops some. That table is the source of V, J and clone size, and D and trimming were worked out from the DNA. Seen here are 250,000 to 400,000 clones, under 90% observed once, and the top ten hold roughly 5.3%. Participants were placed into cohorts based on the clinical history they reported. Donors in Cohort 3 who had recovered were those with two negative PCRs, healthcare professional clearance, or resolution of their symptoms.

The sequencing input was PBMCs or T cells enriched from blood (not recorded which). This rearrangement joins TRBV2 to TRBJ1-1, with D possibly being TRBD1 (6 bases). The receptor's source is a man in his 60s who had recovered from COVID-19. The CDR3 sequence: CASRLQGLGGAFF. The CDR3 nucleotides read TGTGCCAGCAGGCTACAGGGATTGGGCGGAGCTTTCTTT.